Sequencing of this T cell receptor (beta chain) was carried out in a study of blood T cells in healthy people across ages. CDR1 is SGHNT, CDR2 YYREEE, per germline (reference sequence). The CDR3 is 15 residues long. V shed 3 bases and J shed 0 bases, with 10 bases lying between them. Sample-barcoded 5' priming and a J-beta primer mix drove a second PCR of roughly 7 to 11 cycles. One entry per CDR3 protein results from TCRdb running MiXCR on the 5' RACE reads. This sample carries 600,000 or so distinct CDR3 sequences, approximately 21% of them seen once, and the ten largest clones take 3.5% to 4%. This clonotype was observed a handful of times.

The rearrangement links TRBV5-4 to TRBJ2-4; D is perhaps TRBD2 (6 bases). The sample taken for sequencing was blood. The clonotype comes from a man aged 70-80 years in good health. CDR3 residues: CASSSGGPAKNIQYF. The CDR3 DNA sequence: TGTGCCAGCAGCTCCGGGGGACCAGCCAAAAACATTCAGTACTTC. Complete variable domain (other parts from reference TRBV5-4 and TRBJ2-4): ETGVTQSPTHLIKTRGQQVTLRCSSQSGHNTVSWYQQALGQGPQFIFQYYREEENGRGNFPPRFSGLQFPNYSSELNVNALELDDSALYLCASSSGGPAKNIQYFGAGTRLSVL.